These T cell receptor beta chains were read from a single sample in a study of Ad26.COV2.S vaccination and SARS-CoV-2 variants. Clones were sequenced by immunoSEQ multiplex PCR, and TCRdb holds only the in-frame ones, with some missing. Here the sample spans over 400,000 clones, roughly 90% being singletons. The input for sequencing was peripheral blood, taken in a trial of Ad26.COV2.S vaccine versus placebo. The receptors come from a person aged 18-60 years who received the Ad26.COV2.S COVID-19 vaccine or a placebo. Both conserved end residues are part of each CDR3. Fields, in order: CDR3 DNA, CDR3 protein, clone size, CDR3 length, D gene, V gene, J gene. D genes are given only for firm matches. Clone sizes are given selectively: once, few, many, or a class where the clone is expanded.

DNA: TGTGCCAGCAGCAAAGGTGTCATGGACACCGGGGAGCTGTTTTTT
CDR3: CASSKGVMDTGELFF
size: NA
length: 15
D: NA
V: TRBV21-1
J: TRBJ2-2

DNA: TGCGCCAGCAGCCAAGGGGTTGCTTACGAGCAGTACTTC
CDR3: CASSQGVAYEQYF
size: NA
length: 13
D: NA
V: TRBV4-1
J: TRBJ2-7

DNA: TGTGCCAGCAGTTTGACGGCTGAGCAGTTCTTC
CDR3: CASSLTAEQFF
size: once
length: 11
D: NA
V: TRBV28
J: TRBJ2-1

DNA: TGCGCCAGCAGCCCCGGACAGGGTGGTTATGAGCAGTTCTTC
CDR3: CASSPGQGGYEQFF
size: once
length: 14
D: TRBD1
V: TRBV4-3
J: TRBJ2-1

DNA: TGTGCCAGCAGCTTATACAGGGTAGTAGACAATGAGCAGTTCTTC
CDR3: CASSLYRVVDNEQFF
size: NA
length: 15
D: NA
V: TRBV5-6
J: TRBJ2-1

DNA: TGCAGTGCTAGTCGATGGGACCCAAAAAAAAACACCGGGGAGCTGTTTTTT
CDR3: CSASRWDPKKNTGELFF
size: NA
length: 17
D: NA
V: TRBV20-1
J: TRBJ2-2

DNA: TGTGCCAGCAGCTTGGTGTTGGGAAAAGAGACCCAGTACTTC
CDR3: CASSLVLGKETQYF
size: NA
length: 14
D: NA
V: TRBV5-8
J: TRBJ2-5

DNA: TGTGCCAGCAGCTTCATCCCAGGGGCCTATAATTCACCCCTCCACTTT
CDR3: CASSFIPGAYNSPLHF
size: NA
length: 16
D: NA
V: TRBV7-2
J: TRBJ1-6

DNA: TGTGCCAGCAGCCTGGGAACAGGGGACCCCCCCCAGTACTTC
CDR3: CASSLGTGDPPQYF
size: NA
length: 14
D: TRBD1
V: TRBV27
J: TRBJ2-7

DNA: TGTGCCAGCACCGCAAGCAATCAGCCCCAGCATTTT
CDR3: CASTASNQPQHF
size: NA
length: 12
D: NA
V: TRBV27
J: TRBJ1-5

DNA: TGTGCCAGCAGCACAGGGGGGACCTCCTATAATTCACCCCTCCACTTT
CDR3: CASSTGGTSYNSPLHF
size: once
length: 16
D: TRBD1
V: TRBV3-1/TRBV3-2
J: TRBJ1-6

DNA: TGTGCCAGCAGCCCAGGGGGCCACGATACGCAGTATTTT
CDR3: CASSPGGHDTQYF
size: NA
length: 13
D: TRBD1
V: TRBV7-7
J: TRBJ2-3

DNA: TGTGCCAGTAGTCCCTTCCCCCTAGAGACCCAGTACTTC
CDR3: CASSPFPLETQYF
size: NA
length: 13
D: NA
V: TRBV19
J: TRBJ2-5

DNA: TGCGCCAGCAGCCTCAATAGCGGGGGGAACACAGATACGCAGTATTTT
CDR3: CASSLNSGGNTDTQYF
size: NA
length: 16
D: TRBD2
V: TRBV4-3
J: TRBJ2-3

DNA: TGTGCCAGCAGTTACTCTACACCTCCGGGATATGGCAATCAGCCCCAGCATTTT
CDR3: CASSYSTPPGYGNQPQHF
size: few
length: 18
D: NA
V: TRBV6-2/TRBV6-3
J: TRBJ1-5

DNA: TGTGCCAGCAGTTACTCGAGCAGGGGGCCTACCGGGGAGCTGTTTTTT
CDR3: CASSYSSRGPTGELFF
size: once
length: 16
D: TRBD1
V: TRBV6-5
J: TRBJ2-2

DNA: TGCGCCAGCAGCCAAGATAGGGGGGGCCCTTACACTGAAGCTTTCTTT
CDR3: CASSQDRGGPYTEAFF
size: NA
length: 16
D: NA
V: TRBV4-1
J: TRBJ1-1

DNA: TGTGCCTGGAGTGGAGGCTTGCGTGAAAAACTGTTTTTT
CDR3: CAWSGGLREKLFF
size: NA
length: 13
D: NA
V: TRBV30
J: TRBJ1-4

DNA: TGTGCCACCAGCAGAGCGGGCCTGAATGAAAAACTGTTTTTT
CDR3: CATSRAGLNEKLFF
size: NA
length: 14
D: NA
V: TRBV15
J: TRBJ1-4

DNA: TGTGCCAGCAGTTACGGGACATCAGAAGCTTTCTTT
CDR3: CASSYGTSEAFF
size: NA
length: 12
D: NA
V: TRBV6-5
J: TRBJ1-1

DNA: TGCGCCAGCAGCCAAGATAGACAGGGGACCACAGATACGCAGTATTTT
CDR3: CASSQDRQGTTDTQYF
size: NA
length: 16
D: TRBD1
V: TRBV4-3
J: TRBJ2-3

DNA: TGCAGCGTGCAACAGGGGCTCACAGATACGCAGTATTTT
CDR3: CSVQQGLTDTQYF
size: NA
length: 13
D: TRBD1
V: TRBV29-1
J: TRBJ2-3

DNA: TGTGCCAGCAGTTACTCGACTCAGGGGTTGAAGATTTCACCCCTCCACTTT
CDR3: CASSYSTQGLKISPLHF
size: NA
length: 17
D: NA
V: TRBV6-2/TRBV6-3
J: TRBJ1-6

DNA: TGTGCCAGCAGCTTAGCGGTCCTAGCGCGAACAGATACGCAGTATTTT
CDR3: CASSLAVLARTDTQYF
size: NA
length: 16
D: NA
V: TRBV7-8
J: TRBJ2-3

DNA: TGTGCCAGCAGACCCGGACTAGCGGGGGGGCTTACTGTGGGCGATGAGCAGTTCTTC
CDR3: CASRPGLAGGLTVGDEQFF
size: once
length: 19
D: TRBD2
V: TRBV27
J: TRBJ2-1

DNA: TGTGCCAGCAGCTCAGACACAAACACTGAAGCTTTCTTT
CDR3: CASSSDTNTEAFF
size: NA
length: 13
D: NA
V: TRBV7-9
J: TRBJ1-1

DNA: TGTGCCAGCAGTTTAAGACGGGACAGCCATCAGCCCCAGCATTTT
CDR3: CASSLRRDSHQPQHF
size: NA
length: 15
D: TRBD1
V: TRBV27
J: TRBJ1-5

DNA: TGCGCCAGCTGGGGGCCCGGGGAGCTGTTTTTT
CDR3: CASWGPGELFF
size: NA
length: 11
D: NA
V: TRBV5-1
J: TRBJ2-2

DNA: TGCGCCAGCAGCCAAATACCCCTCGGGACAGGGGACACTGAAGCTTTCTTT
CDR3: CASSQIPLGTGDTEAFF
size: NA
length: 17
D: TRBD1
V: TRBV4-3
J: TRBJ1-1

DNA: TGTGCCAGTAGTTGGACCGTCAATCAGCCCCAGCATTTT
CDR3: CASSWTVNQPQHF
size: NA
length: 13
D: NA
V: TRBV19
J: TRBJ1-5

DNA: TGCAGCGTTGAAGAAGGGCCGGATCAGCCCCAGCATTTT
CDR3: CSVEEGPDQPQHF
size: once
length: 13
D: NA
V: TRBV29-1
J: TRBJ1-5

DNA: TGTGCCAGTAGCCGACGGGCCACCGGGGAGCTGTTTTTT
CDR3: CASSRRATGELFF
size: NA
length: 13
D: NA
V: TRBV19
J: TRBJ2-2

DNA: TGTGCCAGCAGCTTAGTTCACAGCCCGTCCTACGAGCAGTACTTC
CDR3: CASSLVHSPSYEQYF
size: NA
length: 15
D: NA
V: TRBV11-2
J: TRBJ2-7

DNA: TGCGCCAGCAGCCAAGTTAGAGAAGGGATTTCACCCCTCCACTTT
CDR3: CASSQVREGISPLHF
size: NA
length: 15
D: NA
V: TRBV4-3
J: TRBJ1-6

DNA: TGTGCCAGCAACCTTACGCCAGATACGCAGTATTTT
CDR3: CASNLTPDTQYF
size: NA
length: 12
D: NA
V: TRBV7-8
J: TRBJ2-3

DNA: TGTGCCAGCTCGTACGGGGGCGGTCAGCCCCAGCATTTT
CDR3: CASSYGGGQPQHF
size: NA
length: 13
D: NA
V: TRBV6-5
J: TRBJ1-5

DNA: TGTGCCAGCAGTTACGGCCAGGGGTCCAATAATGAAAAACTGTTTTTT
CDR3: CASSYGQGSNNEKLFF
size: NA
length: 16
D: NA
V: TRBV6-6
J: TRBJ1-4

DNA: TGTGCCAGCAGTAGACAGACAGGGGGTGTTGAAGCTTTCTTT
CDR3: CASSRQTGGVEAFF
size: NA
length: 14
D: TRBD1
V: TRBV6-5
J: TRBJ1-1

DNA: TGTGCCAGCAGTTTCAGGCTGGACGGATACTATGGCTACACCTTC
CDR3: CASSFRLDGYYGYTF
size: NA
length: 15
D: NA
V: TRBV28
J: TRBJ1-2

DNA: TGCGCCAGCAGCCAAGATTCGAGGTCCCTCCACTTT
CDR3: CASSQDSRSLHF
size: NA
length: 12
D: NA
V: TRBV4-1
J: TRBJ1-6

DNA: TGTGCCAGCTCTCCTGGAGGGAACTATAATTCACCCCTCCACTTT
CDR3: CASSPGGNYNSPLHF
size: NA
length: 15
D: NA
V: TRBV18
J: TRBJ1-6

DNA: TGTGCTAGCAGCCCGTCAGGGAGTGGTGGCCAAGAGACCCAGTACTTC
CDR3: CASSPSGSGGQETQYF
size: NA
length: 16
D: NA
V: TRBV7-7
J: TRBJ2-5

DNA: TGTGCCAGCAGCCAAGGATCTAGCGGGGGGGCCAGAGATACGCAGTATTTT
CDR3: CASSQGSSGGARDTQYF
size: NA
length: 17
D: TRBD2
V: TRBV3-1/TRBV3-2
J: TRBJ2-3

DNA: TGTGCCAGCAGCCCCGGGACAGGGTACGTCGTCAAAAACATTCAGTACTTC
CDR3: CASSPGTGYVVKNIQYF
size: NA
length: 17
D: TRBD1
V: TRBV7-2
J: TRBJ2-4

DNA: TGCGCCAGCAGTAAGCAGGGGGCCTACGAGCAGTACTTC
CDR3: CASSKQGAYEQYF
size: NA
length: 13
D: TRBD1
V: TRBV10-1
J: TRBJ2-7

DNA: TGCGCCAGCAGCGCCGGGACAGGGACTGGAAACACCATATATTTT
CDR3: CASSAGTGTGNTIYF
size: NA
length: 15
D: TRBD1
V: TRBV10-1
J: TRBJ1-3

DNA: TGTGCCTGGAGTACCCCTGGTCCGGGCTACACCTTC
CDR3: CAWSTPGPGYTF
size: NA
length: 12
D: NA
V: TRBV30
J: TRBJ1-2

DNA: TGTGCCAGCAGCCATCTAGCGGGGGGGCAGGAGACCCAGTACTTC
CDR3: CASSHLAGGQETQYF
size: NA
length: 15
D: TRBD2
V: TRBV3-1/TRBV3-2
J: TRBJ2-5

DNA: TGCGCCAGCAGCCAATACACCGGGGAGCTGTTTTTT
CDR3: CASSQYTGELFF
size: once
length: 12
D: NA
V: TRBV4-1
J: TRBJ2-2

DNA: TGTGCCAGCAGCCAAGATCTCTTGGGACAGGGTCCCGAAGCTTTCTTT
CDR3: CASSQDLLGQGPEAFF
size: NA
length: 16
D: TRBD1
V: TRBV14
J: TRBJ1-1

DNA: TGTGCCAGCAGCTTCATATCGAACACTGAAGCTTTCTTT
CDR3: CASSFISNTEAFF
size: NA
length: 13
D: NA
V: TRBV7-9
J: TRBJ1-1

DNA: TGTGCCAGCAGGGGGGGCCGGGTGGCAGGGAAGGAGAATGAAAAACTGTTTTTT
CDR3: CASRGGRVAGKENEKLFF
size: NA
length: 18
D: NA
V: TRBV28
J: TRBJ1-4

DNA: TGTGCCAGCAGCGGGGGGGACAGGGTAGTCACAGATACGCAGTATTTT
CDR3: CASSGGDRVVTDTQYF
size: NA
length: 16
D: TRBD1
V: TRBV7-6
J: TRBJ2-3

DNA: TGTGCCATCAGTGAGTCCTACAGGGGGCGTGAGCAGTACTTC
CDR3: CAISESYRGREQYF
size: once
length: 14
D: TRBD1
V: TRBV10-3
J: TRBJ2-7

DNA: TGTGCCAGCATCGGGTGGAACTACGAGCAGTACTTC
CDR3: CASIGWNYEQYF
size: once
length: 12
D: NA
V: TRBV28
J: TRBJ2-7

DNA: TGTGCCAGCAGCTTGAGGGGGATAGGGGGCGCAGAGACCCAGTACTTC
CDR3: CASSLRGIGGAETQYF
size: NA
length: 16
D: TRBD1
V: TRBV5-6
J: TRBJ2-5

DNA: TGCGCCAGCAGCATAACGGGGGGGCTGGAACAAGAGACCCAGTACTTC
CDR3: CASSITGGLEQETQYF
size: once
length: 16
D: TRBD2
V: TRBV10-1
J: TRBJ2-5

DNA: TGTGCCAGCAGCGCAGGGACAAACGAATGGGACAATGAGCAGTTCTTC
CDR3: CASSAGTNEWDNEQFF
size: NA
length: 16
D: NA
V: TRBV7-2
J: TRBJ2-1

DNA: TGTGCCAGCAGCGCAACAGGGCATGGCTACACCTTC
CDR3: CASSATGHGYTF
size: once
length: 12
D: NA
V: TRBV7-2
J: TRBJ1-2

DNA: TGTGCCAGTAGCGACCGCCGCTGGACAGGGGATGGCTACACCTTC
CDR3: CASSDRRWTGDGYTF
size: NA
length: 15
D: TRBD1
V: TRBV19
J: TRBJ1-2